The entry that follows covers one TCR beta chain sequence. Its antigen is still unknown. No much larger clonotype is one base removed from it; base qualities were not supplied. TCRbeta CDR3 regions were amplified from genomic DNA using the immunoSEQ Assay, a bias-controlled multiplex PCR. Under the source paper's analysis protocol: The number of nucleated cells in each sample was estimated by amplification of reference gene primers within the assay. To quantify the absolute abundance of each unique TCRbeta CDR3 rearrangement, sequence reads were collapsed and filtered. For each sample, productive Simpson clonality was calculated as the square root of Simpson's diversity index over productive rearrangements. This is the immuneACCESS table as TCRdb keeps it, with only in-frame sequences that have V and J called. A part of the clones is gone; compared with another copy, unresolved V genes explain less than half, and the rest is unexplained. V, J and clone size were drawn from that table, and D and trimming were deduced from the DNA. The table for this sample lists around 190,000 clones; around nine tenths of them were counted only once. Of the sample, roughly 4.7% falls within the top ten clones.

These data belong to a study of blood T cell repertoires in COVID-19 (dated by TCRdb to 2018 to 2021). Regarding the research as a whole: Samples from collaborators originated in the United States, Italy and Spain and spanned both the acute and convalescent phases of COVID-19. The material from the prospective study consisted of cDNA or gDNA derived from T cells, B-cell-depleted T cells, or PBMCs. The dataset comprised deeply sampled blood TCRbeta repertoires from subjects exposed to, actively infected with, or recovered from COVID-19. The repertoires were released in a freely available public database intended as a resource for research on the immune response to SARS-CoV-2. Samples were obtained from the ongoing ImmuneRACE study (first 160 participants) and from 1,254 subjects provided by 6 global collaborators. Sample metadata almost always included a de-identified subject ID, COVID-19 status, age in years and sex. HLA class I and class II types, where available, came from metadata supplied by the sample provider rather than from assay-based typing. Overall study outcomes, separate from this receptor: The amount of clinical and demographic metadata varied by source and participant and was provided uncurated.

Spanning cysteine to phenylalanine, the CDR3 consists of 16 amino acids. Only the CDR3 DNA is retained, 48 bases long and in frame from the first base. V gives up 0 bases and J gives up 6 bases, and the segment between their germline ends measures 15 bases. From the germline V gene, CDR1 is SGHRS and CDR2 is YFSETQ. Collaborating institutions collected whole blood in K2EDTA tubes following their own protocols. Collaborator samples were shipped for TCRbeta analysis as frozen whole blood, isolated PBMCs, or DNA extracted from either sample type. The source material was peripheral blood. This sequence originates from a human donor in a cohort sampled during active COVID-19. The chain is made from TRBV5-1 and TRBJ2-2; the D gene cannot be resolved reliably. The DNA reads TGCGCCAGCAGCTTGGTCCCAGGTATCGGATCCGGGGAGCTGTTTTTT. This codes for CASSLVPGIGSGELFF.